This T cell receptor beta chain stems from a study of CD8+CD57+ T cells in acquired aplastic anemia. Study at large: DNA from sorted CD4+ and CD8+ cells averaged around 3.2 ug. Healthy donor CD4+ cell samples had a mean of roughly 9.8 million reads. Study-level findings and limits: Found in both controls and patients were approximately 30 CD8+ CDR3 sequences. CD8+ Simpson's diversity in patients was not significantly different from that in controls.

For CDR3 and TCR beta VDJ profiling, genomic DNA was the template used. TCRdb independently ran MiXCR on the reads; one entry per CDR3 protein. The profile shows 400,000 to 500,000 distinct CDR3 sequences, 65% to 80% of them singletons. The CDR3 contains 15 residues. V shed 2 bases and J shed 3 bases, with 11 bases lying between them. Germline-derived CDR1 and CDR2 are SGHTS and YDEGEE. To note about this clonotype: The antigen remains unidentified.

Material for sequencing was sorted CD4+, CD8+, or CD8+CD57+ T cells (not recorded which) from PBMCs. The rearrangement joins TRBV5-8 to TRBJ1-4; no reliable D call. The source of this sequence is a human donor in good health, serving as a control. The CDR3 region is CASSLVTAANEKLFF. In nucleotides, the CDR3 is TGTGCCAGCAGCTTAGTGACGGCCGCTAATGAAAAACTGTTTTTT.